This T cell receptor (beta chain) is from a study of blood T cell repertoires in COVID-19. At the level of the study: The United States, Italy and Spain were the sources of the acute and convalescent COVID-19 samples. Sources were T cells, B-cell-depleted T cells, or PBMCs; the material itself was cDNA or gDNA.

Per the germline V gene, CDR1 is MNHEY and CDR2 is SMNVEV (reference sequence). Trimming removed 2 bases from V and 2 bases from J, with 9 bases in between. The CDR3 covers 14 residues. As originally analysed: From reference gene primer amplification, estimates of nucleated cell counts were derived. Generated by immunoSEQ multiplex PCR, the TCRdb table keeps only in-frame clones and is missing some. For V, J and clone size, that table is used; D and trimming come from the DNA. The table lists 250,000 or so clones, 60% to 75% of them singletons, with approximately 3.2% in the top ten. The clonotype was recovered from a woman aged 80 or over with acute or convalescent COVID-19. Sequenced input: peripheral blood. This rearrangement joins TRBV27 to TRBJ1-2; D perhaps matches TRBD1 (5 bases). The CDR3 protein is CASSLGQGNYGYTF. As DNA, the CDR3 is TGTGCCAGCAGTTTAGGGCAGGGAAACTATGGCTACACCTTC.